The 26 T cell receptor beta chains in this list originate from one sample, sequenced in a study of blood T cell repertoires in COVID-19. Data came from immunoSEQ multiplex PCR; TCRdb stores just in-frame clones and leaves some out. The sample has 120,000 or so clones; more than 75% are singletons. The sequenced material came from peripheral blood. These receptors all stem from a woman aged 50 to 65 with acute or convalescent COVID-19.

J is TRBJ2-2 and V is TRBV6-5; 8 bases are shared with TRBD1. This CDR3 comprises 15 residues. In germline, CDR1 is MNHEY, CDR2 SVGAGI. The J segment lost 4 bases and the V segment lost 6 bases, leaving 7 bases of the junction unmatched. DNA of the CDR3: TGTGCCAGCAGCCGAGGAGGACAGGGCACCGGGGAGCTGTTTTTT. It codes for CASSRGGQGTGELFF.

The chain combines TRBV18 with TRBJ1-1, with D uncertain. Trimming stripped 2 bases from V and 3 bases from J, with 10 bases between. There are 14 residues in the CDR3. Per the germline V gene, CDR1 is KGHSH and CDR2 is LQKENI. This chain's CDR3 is CASSPTTIDTEAFF. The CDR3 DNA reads TGTGCCAGCTCACCAACCACGATAGACACTGAAGCTTTCTTT.

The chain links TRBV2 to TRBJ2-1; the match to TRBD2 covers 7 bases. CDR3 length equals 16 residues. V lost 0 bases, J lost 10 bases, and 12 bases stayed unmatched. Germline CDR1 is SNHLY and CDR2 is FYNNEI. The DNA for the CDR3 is TGTGCCAGCAGTGAAGCGAGATCACTAGCCGGGGGGGAGCAGTTCTTC. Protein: CASSEARSLAGGEQFF.

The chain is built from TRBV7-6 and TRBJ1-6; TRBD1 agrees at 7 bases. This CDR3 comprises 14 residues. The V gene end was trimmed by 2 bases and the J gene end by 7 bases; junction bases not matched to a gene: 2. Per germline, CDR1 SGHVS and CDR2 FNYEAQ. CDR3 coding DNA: TGTGCCAGCAGCTTAAACAGGGGAAATTCACCCCTCCACTTT. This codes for CASSLNRGNSPLHF.

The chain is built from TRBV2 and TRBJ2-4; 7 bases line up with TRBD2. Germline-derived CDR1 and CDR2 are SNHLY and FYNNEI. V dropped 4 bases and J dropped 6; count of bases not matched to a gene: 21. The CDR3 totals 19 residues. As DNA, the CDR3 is TGTGCCAGCAGTGTTTTGAGTCGTGGGGCGGGAGAATGGGGAAACATTCAGTACTTC. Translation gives CASSVLSRGAGEWGNIQYF.

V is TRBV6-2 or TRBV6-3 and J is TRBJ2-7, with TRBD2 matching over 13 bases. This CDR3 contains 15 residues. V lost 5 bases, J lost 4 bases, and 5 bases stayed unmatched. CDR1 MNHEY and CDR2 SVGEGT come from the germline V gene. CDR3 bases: TGTGCCAGCAGTGACACTAGCGGGAGGGAATACGAGCAGTACTTC. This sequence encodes CASSDTSGREYEQYF.

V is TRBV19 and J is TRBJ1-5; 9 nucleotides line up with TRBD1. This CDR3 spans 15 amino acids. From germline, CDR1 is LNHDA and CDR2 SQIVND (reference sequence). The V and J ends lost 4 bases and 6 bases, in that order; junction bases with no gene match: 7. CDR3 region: CASSSQQGAGQPQHF. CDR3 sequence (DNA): TGTGCCAGTAGTAGTCAACAGGGGGCAGGTCAGCCCCAGCATTTT.

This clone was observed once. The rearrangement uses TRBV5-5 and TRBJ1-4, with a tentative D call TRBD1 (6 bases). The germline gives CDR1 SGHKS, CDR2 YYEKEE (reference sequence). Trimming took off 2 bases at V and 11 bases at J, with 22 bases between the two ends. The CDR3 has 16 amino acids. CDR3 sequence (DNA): TGTGCCAGCAGCTTAAGTGCGGCCAGGGGAAGCGTCAAACTGTTTTTT. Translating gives CASSLSAARGSVKLFF.

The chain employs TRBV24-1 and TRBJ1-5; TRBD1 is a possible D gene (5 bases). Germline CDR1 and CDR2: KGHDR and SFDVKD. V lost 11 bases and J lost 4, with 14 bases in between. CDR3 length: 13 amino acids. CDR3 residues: CAKRRGPNQPQHF. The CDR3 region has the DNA TGTGCCAAAAGGCGGGGCCCTAATCAGCCCCAGCATTTT.

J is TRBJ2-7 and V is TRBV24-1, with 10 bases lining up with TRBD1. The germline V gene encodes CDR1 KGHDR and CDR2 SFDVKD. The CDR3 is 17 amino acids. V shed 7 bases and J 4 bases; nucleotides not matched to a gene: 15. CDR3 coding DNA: TGTGCCACCAGCAAAACAGAGGCGGGGGACAGGGGATACGAGCAGTACTTC. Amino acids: CATSKTEAGDRGYEQYF.

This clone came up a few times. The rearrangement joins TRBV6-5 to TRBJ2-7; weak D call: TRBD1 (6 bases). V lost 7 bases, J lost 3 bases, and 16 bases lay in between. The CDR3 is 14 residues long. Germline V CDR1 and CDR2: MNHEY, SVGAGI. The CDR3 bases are TGTGCCAGCAAAATTAGACAGGATCTCTACGAGCAGTACTTC. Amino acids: CASKIRQDLYEQYF.

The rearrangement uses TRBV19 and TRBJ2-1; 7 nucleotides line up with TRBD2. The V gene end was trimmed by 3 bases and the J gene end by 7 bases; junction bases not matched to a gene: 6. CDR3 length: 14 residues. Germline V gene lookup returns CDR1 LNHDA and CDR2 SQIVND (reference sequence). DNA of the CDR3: TGTGCCAGTAGTATCGGGGGGAGTGGTAATGAGCAGTTCTTC. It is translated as CASSIGGSGNEQFF.

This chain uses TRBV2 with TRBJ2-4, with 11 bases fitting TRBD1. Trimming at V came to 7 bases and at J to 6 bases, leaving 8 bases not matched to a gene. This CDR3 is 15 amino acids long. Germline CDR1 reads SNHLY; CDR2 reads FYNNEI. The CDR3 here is CASTLEGTGGNIQYF. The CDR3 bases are TGTGCCAGCACCCTGGAAGGGACAGGGGGAAACATTCAGTACTTC.

The CDR3 DNA follows: TGTGCCAGCAGAGGGCGAGAGGGGGCCTATCAGCCCCAGCATTTT. Translating gives CASRGREGAYQPQHF. The rearrangement uses TRBV2 and TRBJ1-5; TRBD1 aligns across 7 bases. In germline, CDR1 is SNHLY, CDR2 FYNNEI. The V gene end was trimmed by 6 bases and the J gene end by 5 bases; junction bases not matched to a gene: 10. The CDR3 is 15 amino acids.

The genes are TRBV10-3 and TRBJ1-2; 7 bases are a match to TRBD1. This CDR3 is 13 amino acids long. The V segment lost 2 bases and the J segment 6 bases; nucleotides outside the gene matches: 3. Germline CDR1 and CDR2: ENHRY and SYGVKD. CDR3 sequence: CAISEEDRHGYTF. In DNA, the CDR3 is TGTGCCATCAGTGAGGAGGACAGGCATGGCTACACCTTC.

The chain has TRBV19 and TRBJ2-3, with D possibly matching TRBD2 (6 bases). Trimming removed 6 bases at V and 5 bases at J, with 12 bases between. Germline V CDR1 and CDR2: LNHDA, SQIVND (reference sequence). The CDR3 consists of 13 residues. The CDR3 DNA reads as TGTGCCAGTAGCATCCGGGAGAAAGATACGCAGTATTTT. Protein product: CASSIREKDTQYF. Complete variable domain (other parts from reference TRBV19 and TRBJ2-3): DGGITQSPKYLFRKEGQNVTLSCEQNLNHDAMYWYRQDPGQGLRLIYYSQIVNDFQKGDIAEGYSVSREKKESFPLTVTSAQKNPTAFYLCASSIREKDTQYFGPGTRLTVL.

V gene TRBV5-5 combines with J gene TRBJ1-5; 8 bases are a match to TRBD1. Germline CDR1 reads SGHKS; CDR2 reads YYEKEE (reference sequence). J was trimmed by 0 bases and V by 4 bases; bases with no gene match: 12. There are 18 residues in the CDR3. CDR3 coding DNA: TGTGCCAGCAGCCGGACCGGGACAGGCTTCAATAGCAATCAGCCCCAGCATTTT. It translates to CASSRTGTGFNSNQPQHF. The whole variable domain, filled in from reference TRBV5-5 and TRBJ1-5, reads DAGVTQSPTHLIKTRGQQVTLRCSPISGHKSVSWYQQVLGQGPQFIFQYYEKEERGRGNFPDRFSARQFPNYSSELNVNALLLGDSALYLCASSRTGTGFNSNQPQHFGDGTRLSIL.

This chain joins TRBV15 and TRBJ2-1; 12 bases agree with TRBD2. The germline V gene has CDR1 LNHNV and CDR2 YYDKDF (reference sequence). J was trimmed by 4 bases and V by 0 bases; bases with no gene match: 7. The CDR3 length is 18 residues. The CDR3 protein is CATSRDPTSGRRYNEQFF. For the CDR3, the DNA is TGTGCCACCAGCAGAGACCCAACTAGCGGGAGGCGGTACAATGAGCAGTTCTTC.

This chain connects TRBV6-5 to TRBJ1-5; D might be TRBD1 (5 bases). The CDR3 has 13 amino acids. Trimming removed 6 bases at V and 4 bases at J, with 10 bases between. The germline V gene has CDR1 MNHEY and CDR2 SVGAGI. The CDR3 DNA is TGTGCCAGCAGAAGGACATTTAATCAGCCCCAGCATTTT. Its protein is CASRRTFNQPQHF.

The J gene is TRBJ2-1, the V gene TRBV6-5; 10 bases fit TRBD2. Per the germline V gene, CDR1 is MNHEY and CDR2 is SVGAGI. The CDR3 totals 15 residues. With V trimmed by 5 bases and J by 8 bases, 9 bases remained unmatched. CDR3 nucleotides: TGTGCCAGCAGTCAAATAGCGGGAGGAATGGATGAGCAGTTCTTC. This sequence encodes CASSQIAGGMDEQFF.

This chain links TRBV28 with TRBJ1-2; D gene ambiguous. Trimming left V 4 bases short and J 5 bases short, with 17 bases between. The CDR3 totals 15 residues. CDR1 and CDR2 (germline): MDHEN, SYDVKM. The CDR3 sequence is CASSSHDGGRYGYTF. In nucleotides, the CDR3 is TGTGCCAGCAGTTCCCACGACGGAGGACGATATGGCTACACCTTC.

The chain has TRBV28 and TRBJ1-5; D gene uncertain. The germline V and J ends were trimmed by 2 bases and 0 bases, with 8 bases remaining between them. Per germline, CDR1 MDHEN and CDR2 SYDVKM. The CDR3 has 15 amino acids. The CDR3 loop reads CASSLGGNSNQPQHF. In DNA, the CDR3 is TGTGCCAGCAGTTTAGGCGGGAATAGCAATCAGCCCCAGCATTTT.

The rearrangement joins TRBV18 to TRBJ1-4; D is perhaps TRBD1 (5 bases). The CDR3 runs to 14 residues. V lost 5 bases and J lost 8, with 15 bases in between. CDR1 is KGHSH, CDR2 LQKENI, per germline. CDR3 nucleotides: TGTGCCAGCTCATTCGCGACAGTAGAAGAAAAACTGTTTTTT. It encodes CASSFATVEEKLFF.

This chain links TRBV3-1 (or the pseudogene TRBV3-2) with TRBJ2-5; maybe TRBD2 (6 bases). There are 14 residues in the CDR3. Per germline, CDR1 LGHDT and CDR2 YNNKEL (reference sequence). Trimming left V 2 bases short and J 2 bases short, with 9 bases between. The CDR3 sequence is CASSQWDLQETQYF. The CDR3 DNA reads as TGTGCCAGCAGCCAATGGGACTTACAAGAGACCCAGTACTTC.

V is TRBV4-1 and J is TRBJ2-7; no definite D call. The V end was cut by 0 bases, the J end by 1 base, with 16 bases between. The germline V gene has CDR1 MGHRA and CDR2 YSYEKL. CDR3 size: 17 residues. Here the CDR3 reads CASSQEDPGALSYEQYF. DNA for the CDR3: TGCGCCAGCAGCCAAGAAGATCCCGGTGCATTATCCTACGAGCAGTACTTC.

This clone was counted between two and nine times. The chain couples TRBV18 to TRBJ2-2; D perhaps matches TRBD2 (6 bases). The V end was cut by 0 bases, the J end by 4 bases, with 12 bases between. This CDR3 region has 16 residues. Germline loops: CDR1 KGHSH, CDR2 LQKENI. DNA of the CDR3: TGTGCCAGCTCACCACCCTGGGAGGACCGCACCGGGGAGCTGTTTTTT. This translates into CASSPPWEDRTGELFF. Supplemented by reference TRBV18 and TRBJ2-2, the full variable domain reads NAGVMQNPRHLVRRRGQEARLRCSPMKGHSHVYWYRQLPEEGLKFMVYLQKENIIDESGMPKERFSAEFPKEGPSILRIQQVVRGDSAAYFCASSPPWEDRTGELFFGEGSRLTVL.